This T cell receptor beta chain was recorded in a study of vaccination effects on CD4 cells after COVID-19. This clone was detected a few times. What it binds is unknown. Antigen-specific CD4+ T cell clonotypes were called by their expansion after viral peptide-pool culture in ViraFEST. The authors isolated CD4+ T cells after roughly 10 days of culture. The infection with SARS-CoV-2 (confirmed by PCR) occurred in this person between March and December 2020. Trimming shortened V by 5 bases and J by 4 bases, and 17 bases separated the two germline ends. There are 15 residues in the CDR3. From germline, CDR1 is SGHTA and CDR2 FQGTGA. Sequencing used immunoSEQ multiplex PCR; TCRdb keeps in-frame clones, though not all of them. In the table there are tens of thousands of clones, approximately 72% of which are singletons.

V usage is TRBV7-3 and J usage is TRBJ1-1; a possible D gene is TRBD1 (5 bases). The receptor comes from a human donor who had a prior SARS-CoV-2 infection. Here the sequenced sample was CD4+ T cells from PBMCs cultured with HCoV-NL63 spike peptides, taken before COVID-19 vaccination. CDR3 DNA sequence: TGTGCCAGCAGCCTTTGGCCGGGACGCTTCACTGAAGCTTTCTTT. Amino acid sequence: CASSLWPGRFTEAFF.